The rows below give T cell receptor beta chains drawn from one sample of a study of cytomegalovirus exposure and HLA in healthy donors. Measured with immunoSEQ multiplex PCR; TCRdb has only the in-frame clones, and not every one. The table shows about 250,000 clones, with roughly 70% occurring only once. The sample comprised PBMCs. Source of these receptors: a female donor in good health and CMV-seronegative. Both conserved end residues are part of each CDR3. D genes are given only for firm matches. Clone size appears in some rows only: once, few, many, or a class for an expanded clone.

TRBV11-2	TRBJ1-6	-	TRBD1	CASSLGDRQNSPLHF	TGTGCCAGCAGCTTAGGGGACAGGCAGAATTCACCCCTCCACTTT
TRBV4-1	TRBJ2-2	few	TRBD1	CASSQVTGGIDTGELFF	TGCGCCAGCAGCCAAGTGACAGGGGGCATAGACACCGGGGAGCTGTTTTTT
TRBV4-1	TRBJ1-2	few	-	CASSQDPGYGYTF	TGCGCCAGCAGCCAAGACCCGGGCTATGGCTACACCTTC
TRBV5-6	TRBJ1-4	-	-	CASSLVGQELFF	TGTGCCAGCAGCTTGGTGGGTCAGGAACTGTTTTTT
TRBV28	TRBJ2-7	once	TRBD2	CASVASGTPYEQYF	TGTGCCAGCGTGGCTAGCGGAACTCCCTACGAGCAGTACTTC
TRBV2	TRBJ2-4	-	-	CASSQGGTPFYF	TGTGCCAGCAGCCAGGGCGGGACCCCCTTTTACTTC
TRBV10-1	TRBJ1-3	-	-	CASSVGVSGNTIYF	TGCGCCAGCAGTGTAGGGGTCTCTGGAAACACCATATATTTT
TRBV5-4	TRBJ2-3	few	-	CASSSDWTSTDTQYF	TGTGCCAGCAGTTCTGACTGGACTAGCACAGATACGCAGTATTTT
TRBV18	TRBJ2-7	-	TRBD1	CASSPRGFTGTGTYEQYF	TGTGCCAGCTCACCCCGGGGCTTCACTGGGACAGGGACCTACGAGCAGTACTTC
TRBV27	TRBJ2-7	-	TRBD2	CASIPSAGVGEQYF	TGTGCCAGCATCCCGTCTGCGGGAGTAGGCGAGCAGTACTTC
TRBV5-1	TRBJ2-6	-	TRBD1	CASTTDGQALSSGANVLTF	TGCGCCAGCACCACCGATGGACAGGCCCTTAGCTCTGGGGCCAACGTCCTGACTTTC
TRBV27	TRBJ2-1	once	TRBD2	CASSTSGRINEQFF	TGTGCCAGCAGTACTAGCGGGAGGATCAATGAGCAGTTCTTC
TRBV10-2	TRBJ2-1	few	TRBD2	CASSESGLAGGPEHEQFF	TGCGCCAGCAGTGAGTCTGGACTAGCGGGAGGGCCTGAGCATGAGCAGTTCTTC
TRBV7-9	TRBJ1-3	-	-	CASSLTDSGNTIYF	TGTGCCAGCAGCTTAACAGACTCTGGAAACACCATATATTTT
TRBV5-4	TRBJ1-4	once	-	CASSLSQDEEKLFF	TGTGCCAGCAGCTTGTCACAAGATGAAGAAAAACTGTTTTTT
TRBV21-1	TRBJ1-4	-	-	CARPHRAGNEKLFF	TGTGCCAGACCCCACAGGGCGGGTAATGAAAAACTGTTTTTT
TRBV15	TRBJ2-7	few	TRBD2	CATSRDGGRGGLTYEQYF	TGTGCCACCAGCAGAGATGGGGGGAGGGGCGGACTAACCTACGAGCAGTACTTC
TRBV6-1	TRBJ1-3	-	-	CASRLDYSGNTIYF	TGTGCCAGCAGGCTAGACTACTCTGGAAACACCATATATTTT
TRBV6-6	TRBJ1-1	-	-	CASSYFGWDTEAFF	TGTGCCAGCAGTTACTTCGGGTGGGACACTGAAGCTTTCTTT
TRBV28	TRBJ1-1	-	-	CASSFGGGWVNTEAFF	TGTGCCAGCAGTTTCGGCGGGGGTTGGGTGAACACTGAAGCTTTCTTT
TRBV19	TRBJ2-3	-	-	CASSHSGSTDTQYF	TGTGCCAGTAGTCATTCGGGGAGCACAGATACGCAGTATTTT
TRBV5-6	TRBJ2-1	-	TRBD1	CASSLAGGTYNEQFF	TGTGCCAGCAGCTTGGCAGGGGGCACCTACAATGAGCAGTTCTTC
TRBV7-7	TRBJ2-2	-	TRBD2	CASSVRTSGRSVNTGELFF	TGTGCTAGCAGCGTCCGGACTAGCGGGAGGTCGGTGAACACCGGGGAGCTGTTTTTT
TRBV10-3	TRBJ1-5	-	TRBD1	CAISQQGTGQPQHF	TGTGCCATCAGTCAACAGGGGACGGGGCAGCCCCAGCATTTT
TRBV4-1	TRBJ2-4	-	TRBD2	CASSHRLAGGSNSDIQYF	TGCGCCAGCAGCCATCGACTAGCGGGAGGATCGAATAGCGACATTCAGTACTTC